Listed here is a single T cell receptor (beta chain). Its target antigen remains unknown. No much larger clone exists at a distance of one base, and base qualities are not known. This sample was taken from a study of T cell responses to AZD1222 COVID-19 vaccine (TCRdb year 2021). In the study overall: AZD1222 recipients given second doses at about 4 weeks or at about 12 weeks were pooled, since spike-specific TCR depth and breadth were not found to differ between the two schedules. TCR sequencing covered over 230 trial participants: 200 to 210 given two doses of AZD1222 and 26 given two doses of MenACWY control vaccine. Trial participants were enrolled by age into subgroups of 18-55, 56-69 and 70-plus years, and around 150, 28 and 57 TCR-sequenced participants, respectively, were included in these subgroups. What the research found in general, with its limitations: Reportedly, almost half of the unique spike-specific TCRs recognized epitopes lying outside the regions that are mutated in the B.1.351 and B.1.1.7 variants. Conclusions about previously exposed vaccinees are limited because only 6 or 7 AZD1222 recipients were SARS-CoV-2 seropositive at baseline. The whole spike protein was spanned by vaccine-associated CD4 TCRs, and dominant responses were seen in regions 160-218 and 743-854. Because no day 14 peak-response samples were available, the repertoires could be characterized only after the peak T cell response. A significant rise in spike-specific TCR breadth and depth was observed after two AZD1222 doses relative to day 0 and relative to MenACWY recipients. The 56-69-year group was small, and its depth increase did not reach significance, likely because of low power. Most participants were white British and females outnumbered males, and the authors suggested that clonal diversity may have been underestimated.

The germline ends are 14 bases apart after V is trimmed by 0 bases and J by 5 bases. In the germline V gene (reference sequence), CDR1 corresponds to SGHKS and CDR2 to YYEKEE. Counted from cysteine to phenylalanine, this CDR3 has 16 amino acids. Only the CDR3 region is kept as DNA, spanning 48 bases read in frame from base 1. Sample time point, as interpreted from the label and publication: baseline before first vaccination. Vaccinee samples were obtained from the UK trials COV001 and COV002, which included a single-blind randomized controlled phase 2/3 trial of AZD1222 (ChAdOx1 nCoV-19) in healthy adults. For TCRbeta chain sequencing, PBMC samples from trial participants were taken at day 0 and at day 28 after the second dose. The CDR3 regions of human TCRbeta chains were analyzed by immunosequencing. In the source study's methods: TCRs in the repertoires were compared against a reference library of SARS-CoV-2-specific TCRs that had been generated with the MIRA antigen-specificity platform. Breadth was defined as the fraction of unique TCRs that were SARS-CoV-2-associated, and depth was defined as the fraction of total T cells that were SARS-CoV-2-associated. Using the MIRA data, each spike-specific TCR was mapped to the spike region that the TCR reacts to and placed in a CD4 or CD8 class. Log10-transformed breadth and depth values were compared by one-way ANOVA with Sidak's multiple comparisons tests. TCRdb obtained this table from immuneACCESS and retained in-frame rearrangements with V and J assigned. These tables miss some clones; where compared with another copy, unresolved V genes account for less than half of the shortfall, and the remainder is unexplained. V, J and clone size derive from that table, while D and trimming were established from the DNA sequence. Present in this sample are roughly 150,000 clones, 85% to 95% of which were seen just once. 1.1% to 1.5% of the sample is taken by the ten largest.

This sequence uses TRBV5-5 and TRBJ2-2; D gene: possibly TRBD1, on 5 matching bases. This sample comprised peripheral blood, obtained on day 0 of AZD1222 vaccination. The sequence came from an adult in good health. The DNA sequence is TGTGCCAGCAGCTTGGATGGACAAACGCCAACCGGGGAGCTGTTTTTT. Its amino acids are CASSLDGQTPTGELFF.